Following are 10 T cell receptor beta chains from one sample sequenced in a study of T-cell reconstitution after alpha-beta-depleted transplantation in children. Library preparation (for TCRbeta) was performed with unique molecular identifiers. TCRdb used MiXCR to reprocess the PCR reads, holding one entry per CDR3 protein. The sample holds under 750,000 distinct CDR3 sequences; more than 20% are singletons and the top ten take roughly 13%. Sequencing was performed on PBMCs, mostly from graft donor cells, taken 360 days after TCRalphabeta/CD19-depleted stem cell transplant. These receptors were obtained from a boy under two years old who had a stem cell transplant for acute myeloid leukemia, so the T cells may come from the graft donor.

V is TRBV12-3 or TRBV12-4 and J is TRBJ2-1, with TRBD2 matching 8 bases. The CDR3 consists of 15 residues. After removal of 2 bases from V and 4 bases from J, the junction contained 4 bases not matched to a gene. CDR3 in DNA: TGTGCCAGCAGTTTATTCGCGGGGGGATACAATGAGCAGTTCTTC. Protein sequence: CASSLFAGGYNEQFF.

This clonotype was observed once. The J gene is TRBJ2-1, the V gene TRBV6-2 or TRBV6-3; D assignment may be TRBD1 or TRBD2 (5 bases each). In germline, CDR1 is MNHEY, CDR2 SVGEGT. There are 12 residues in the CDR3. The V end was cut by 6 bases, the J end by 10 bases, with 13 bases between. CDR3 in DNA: TGTGCCAGCAGAAGGGGAGAACACGAGCAGTTCTTC. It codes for CASRRGEHEQFF.

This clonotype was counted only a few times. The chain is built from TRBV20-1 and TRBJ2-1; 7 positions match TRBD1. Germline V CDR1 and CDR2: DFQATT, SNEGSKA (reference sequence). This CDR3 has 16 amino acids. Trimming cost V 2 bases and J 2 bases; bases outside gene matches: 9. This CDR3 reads CSARYNRGSPYNEQFF. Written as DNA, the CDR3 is TGCAGTGCTAGATACAACAGGGGCTCCCCCTACAATGAGCAGTTCTTC.

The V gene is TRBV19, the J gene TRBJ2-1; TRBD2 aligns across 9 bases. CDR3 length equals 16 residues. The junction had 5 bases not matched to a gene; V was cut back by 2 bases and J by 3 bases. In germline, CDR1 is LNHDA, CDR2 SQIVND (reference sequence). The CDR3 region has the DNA TGTGCCAGTAGTATATCACTAGCGGGTGGCTACAATGAGCAGTTCTTC. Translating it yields CASSISLAGGYNEQFF. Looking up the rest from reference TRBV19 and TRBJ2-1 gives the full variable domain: DGGITQSPKYLFRKEGQNVTLSCEQNLNHDAMYWYRQDPGQGLRLIYYSQIVNDFQKGDIAEGYSVSREKKESFPLTVTSAQKNPTAFYLCASSISLAGGYNEQFFGPGTRLTVL.

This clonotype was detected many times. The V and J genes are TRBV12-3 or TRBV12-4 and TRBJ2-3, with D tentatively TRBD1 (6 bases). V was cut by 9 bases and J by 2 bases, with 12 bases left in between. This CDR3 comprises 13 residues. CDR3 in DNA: TGTGCCAGTTGGGACACCAACACAGATACGCAGTATTTT. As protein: CASWDTNTDTQYF.

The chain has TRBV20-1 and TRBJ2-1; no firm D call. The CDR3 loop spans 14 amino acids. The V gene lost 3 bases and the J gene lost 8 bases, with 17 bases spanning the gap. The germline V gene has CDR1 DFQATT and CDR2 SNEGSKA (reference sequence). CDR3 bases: TGCAGTGCTAGTTCTATATACACCATATATGAGCAGTTCTTC. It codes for CSASSIYTIYEQFF.

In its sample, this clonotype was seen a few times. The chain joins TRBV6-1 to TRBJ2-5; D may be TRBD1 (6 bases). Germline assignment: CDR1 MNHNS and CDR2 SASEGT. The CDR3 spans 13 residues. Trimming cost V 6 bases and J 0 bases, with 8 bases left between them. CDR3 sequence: CASRQGYQETQYF. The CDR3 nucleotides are TGTGCCAGCAGGCAGGGGTACCAAGAGACCCAGTACTTC.

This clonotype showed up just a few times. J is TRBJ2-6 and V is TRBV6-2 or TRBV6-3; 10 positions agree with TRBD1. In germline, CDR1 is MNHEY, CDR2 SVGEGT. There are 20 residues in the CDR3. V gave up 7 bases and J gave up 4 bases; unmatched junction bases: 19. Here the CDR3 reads CASTLLRVGTGVSGANVLTF. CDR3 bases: TGTGCCAGCACCCTCCTCCGGGTAGGGACAGGGGTGTCCGGGGCCAACGTCCTGACTTTC.

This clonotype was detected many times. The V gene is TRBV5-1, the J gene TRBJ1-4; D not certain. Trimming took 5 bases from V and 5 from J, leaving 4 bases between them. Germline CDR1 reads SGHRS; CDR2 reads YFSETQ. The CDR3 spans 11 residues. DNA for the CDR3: TGCGCCAGCAGAGAGAATGAAAAACTGTTTTTT. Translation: CASRENEKLFF.

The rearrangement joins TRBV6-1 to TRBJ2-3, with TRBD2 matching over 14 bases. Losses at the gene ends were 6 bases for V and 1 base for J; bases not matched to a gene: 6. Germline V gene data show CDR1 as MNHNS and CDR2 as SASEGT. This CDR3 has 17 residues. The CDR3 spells CASRWTSGGPGTDTQYF. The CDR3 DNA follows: TGTGCCAGCAGATGGACTAGCGGGGGGCCTGGCACAGATACGCAGTATTTT.